This T cell receptor beta chain originates from a study of shared clonotypes between healthy human individuals. Across the whole study: The plates for each donor numbered three CD4 naive, three CD4 memory, two CD8 naive and one CD8 memory.

Germline V CDR1 and CDR2: SGHVS, FQNEAQ. V was trimmed by 1 base and J by 2 bases, leaving 9 bases between them. The CDR3 contains 14 residues. The genomic DNA of each subset was split evenly across several immunoSEQ plates. The protocol was immunoSEQ multiplex PCR, while the TCRdb copy is restricted to in-frame clones and leaves out a portion. The data hold roughly 600,000 clones, with 95% to 98% observed a single time. Overall study findings and caveats: Donor clonotype sharing was expected to depend on sequencing depth.

Terminally differentiated effector memory CD45RA+ cells were left out of the naive CD8 fraction, which was CD45RO-negative and positively selected for CCR7. In regard to this clone: No antigen is known for it.

This clonotype originated in a man aged 30 to 45 in good health. The sample consisted of naive CD8+ T cells sorted from blood. The chain combines TRBV7-8 with TRBJ2-7, with no clear D. The CDR3 nucleotides are TGTGCCAGCAGCTTAGGGAAGCGTACCTACGAGCAGTACTTC. Its translation: CASSLGKRTYEQYF. The complete variable domain, with remaining parts taken from reference TRBV7-8 and TRBJ2-7, reads GAGVSQSPRYKVAKRGQDVALRCDPISGHVSLFWYQQALGQGPEFLTYFQNEAQLDKSGLPSDRFFAERPEGSVSTLKIQRTQQEDSAVYLCASSLGKRTYEQYFGPGTRLTVT.